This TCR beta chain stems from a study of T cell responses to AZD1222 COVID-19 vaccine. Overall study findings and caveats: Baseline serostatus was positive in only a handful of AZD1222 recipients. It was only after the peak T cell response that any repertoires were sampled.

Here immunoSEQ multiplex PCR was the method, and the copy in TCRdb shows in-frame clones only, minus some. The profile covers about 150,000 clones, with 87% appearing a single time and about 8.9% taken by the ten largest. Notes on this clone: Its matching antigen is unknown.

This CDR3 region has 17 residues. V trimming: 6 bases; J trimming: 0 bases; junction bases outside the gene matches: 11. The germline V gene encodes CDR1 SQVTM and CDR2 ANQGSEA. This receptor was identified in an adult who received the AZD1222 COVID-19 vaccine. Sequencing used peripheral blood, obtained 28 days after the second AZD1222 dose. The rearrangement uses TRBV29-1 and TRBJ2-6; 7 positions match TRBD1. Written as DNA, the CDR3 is TGCAGCGTCCCCGCGGACAGGAGCTCCTCTGGGGCCAACGTCCTGACTTTC. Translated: CSVPADRSSSGANVLTF.